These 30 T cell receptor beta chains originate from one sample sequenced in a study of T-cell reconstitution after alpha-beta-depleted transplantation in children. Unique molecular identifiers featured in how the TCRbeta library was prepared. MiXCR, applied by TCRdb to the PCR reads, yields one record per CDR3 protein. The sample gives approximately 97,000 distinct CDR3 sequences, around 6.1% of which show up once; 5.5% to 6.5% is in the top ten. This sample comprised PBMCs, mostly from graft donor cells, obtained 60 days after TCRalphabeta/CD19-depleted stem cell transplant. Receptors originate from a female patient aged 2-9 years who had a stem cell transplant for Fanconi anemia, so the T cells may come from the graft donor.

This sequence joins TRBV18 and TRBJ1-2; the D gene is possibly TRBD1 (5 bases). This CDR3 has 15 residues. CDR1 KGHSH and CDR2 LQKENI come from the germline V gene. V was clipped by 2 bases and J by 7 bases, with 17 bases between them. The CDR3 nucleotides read TGTGCCAGCTCACCAACGGGGGTTTCCCCCTCTGGCTACACCTTC. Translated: CASSPTGVSPSGYTF.

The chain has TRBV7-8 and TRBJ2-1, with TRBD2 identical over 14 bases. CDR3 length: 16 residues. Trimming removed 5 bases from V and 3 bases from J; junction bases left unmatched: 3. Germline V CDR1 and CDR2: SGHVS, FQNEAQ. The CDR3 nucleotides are TGTGCCAGCAGCAAGGGACTAGCGGGGGACTACAATGAGCAGTTCTTC. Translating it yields CASSKGLAGDYNEQFF.

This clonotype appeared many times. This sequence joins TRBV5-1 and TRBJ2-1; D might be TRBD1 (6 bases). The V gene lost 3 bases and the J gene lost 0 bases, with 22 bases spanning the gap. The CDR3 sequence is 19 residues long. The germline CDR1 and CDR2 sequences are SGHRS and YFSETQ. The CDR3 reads CASSSVGTNGQSSYNEQFF. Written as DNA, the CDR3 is TGCGCCAGCAGCTCAGTGGGGACGAACGGACAGAGCTCCTACAATGAGCAGTTCTTC.

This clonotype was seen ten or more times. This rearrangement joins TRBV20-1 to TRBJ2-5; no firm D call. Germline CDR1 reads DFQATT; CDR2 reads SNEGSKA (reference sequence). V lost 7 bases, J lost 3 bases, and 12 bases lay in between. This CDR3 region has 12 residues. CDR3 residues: CSVSATKETQYF. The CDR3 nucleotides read TGCAGTGTCAGCGCAACTAAAGAGACCCAGTACTTC.

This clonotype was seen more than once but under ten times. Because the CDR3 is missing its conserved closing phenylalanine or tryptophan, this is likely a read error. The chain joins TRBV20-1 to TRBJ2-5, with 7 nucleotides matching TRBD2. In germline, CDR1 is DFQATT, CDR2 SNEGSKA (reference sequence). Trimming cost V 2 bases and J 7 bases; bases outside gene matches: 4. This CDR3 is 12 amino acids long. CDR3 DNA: TGCAGTGCTAGACAGTGGGGGGGGACCCAGTACGTC. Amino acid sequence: CSARQWGGTQYV.

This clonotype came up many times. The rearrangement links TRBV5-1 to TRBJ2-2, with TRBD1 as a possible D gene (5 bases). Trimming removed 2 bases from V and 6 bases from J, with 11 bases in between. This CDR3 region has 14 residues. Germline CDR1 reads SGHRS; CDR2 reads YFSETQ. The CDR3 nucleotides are TGCGCCAGCAGCTTCCAGGGCGGTGCCGGGGAGCTGTTTTTT. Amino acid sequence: CASSFQGGAGELFF.

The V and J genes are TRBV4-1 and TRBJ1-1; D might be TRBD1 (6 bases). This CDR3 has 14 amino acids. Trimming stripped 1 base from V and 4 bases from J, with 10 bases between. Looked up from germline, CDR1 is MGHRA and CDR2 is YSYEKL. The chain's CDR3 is CASSQVQGTTEAFF. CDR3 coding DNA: TGCGCCAGCAGCCAAGTCCAGGGGACCACTGAAGCTTTCTTT.

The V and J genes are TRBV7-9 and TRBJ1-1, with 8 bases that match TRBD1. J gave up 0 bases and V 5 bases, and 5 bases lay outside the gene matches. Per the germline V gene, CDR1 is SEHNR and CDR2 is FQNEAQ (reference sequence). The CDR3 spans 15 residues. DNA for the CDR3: TGTGCCAGCAGCCCCCGACAGGGGATGAACACTGAAGCTTTCTTT. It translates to CASSPRQGMNTEAFF.

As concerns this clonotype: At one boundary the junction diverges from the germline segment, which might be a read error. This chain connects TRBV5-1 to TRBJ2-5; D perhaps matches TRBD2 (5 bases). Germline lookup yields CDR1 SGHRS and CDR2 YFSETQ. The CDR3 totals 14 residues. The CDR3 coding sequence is TGTGCCAGCGGCTCCAGGCGGCCTAAAGAGACCCAGTACTTC. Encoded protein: CASGSRRPKETQYF.

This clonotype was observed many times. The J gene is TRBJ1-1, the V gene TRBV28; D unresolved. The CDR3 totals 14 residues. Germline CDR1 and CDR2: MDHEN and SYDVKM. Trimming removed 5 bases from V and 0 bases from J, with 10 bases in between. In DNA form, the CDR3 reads TGTGCCAGCAGTCCCTGGACGATGAACACTGAAGCTTTCTTT. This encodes CASSPWTMNTEAFF.

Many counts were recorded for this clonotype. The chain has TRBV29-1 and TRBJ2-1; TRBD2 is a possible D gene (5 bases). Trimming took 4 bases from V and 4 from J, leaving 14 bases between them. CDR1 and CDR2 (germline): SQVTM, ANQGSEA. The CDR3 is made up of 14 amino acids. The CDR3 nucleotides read TGCAGCGTTGGAGGCTTACTAGATTACAATGAGCAGTTCTTC. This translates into CSVGGLLDYNEQFF.

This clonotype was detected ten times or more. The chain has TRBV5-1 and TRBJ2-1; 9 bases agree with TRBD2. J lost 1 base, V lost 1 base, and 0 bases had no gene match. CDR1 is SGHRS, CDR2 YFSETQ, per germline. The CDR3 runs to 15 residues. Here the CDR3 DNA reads TGCGCCAGCAGCTTGACTAGCGGGTCCTACAATGAGCAGTTCTTC. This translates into CASSLTSGSYNEQFF.

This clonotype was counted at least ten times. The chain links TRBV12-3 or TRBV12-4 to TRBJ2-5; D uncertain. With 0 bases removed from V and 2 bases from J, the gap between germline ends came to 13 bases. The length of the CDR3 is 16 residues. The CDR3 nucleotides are TGTGCCAGCAGTTTAGCGGTGCAGGTACTTCAAGAGACCCAGTACTTC. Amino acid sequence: CASSLAVQVLQETQYF.

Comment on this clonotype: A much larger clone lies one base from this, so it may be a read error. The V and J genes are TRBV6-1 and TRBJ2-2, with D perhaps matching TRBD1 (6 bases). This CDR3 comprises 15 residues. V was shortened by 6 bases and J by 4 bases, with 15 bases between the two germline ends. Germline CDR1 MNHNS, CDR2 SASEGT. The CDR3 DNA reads TGTGCCAGCAGACAGGCCAGGGGTAGCACCGGGGAGCTGTTTTTT. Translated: CASRQARGSTGELFF.

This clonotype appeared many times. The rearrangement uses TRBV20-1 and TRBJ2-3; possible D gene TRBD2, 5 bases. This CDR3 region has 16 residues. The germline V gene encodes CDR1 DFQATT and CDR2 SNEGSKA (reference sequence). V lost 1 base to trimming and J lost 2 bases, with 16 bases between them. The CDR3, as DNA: TGCAGTGCTAGAGTTCTTGGTGGACTTTTCACAGATACGCAGTATTTT. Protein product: CSARVLGGLFTDTQYF.

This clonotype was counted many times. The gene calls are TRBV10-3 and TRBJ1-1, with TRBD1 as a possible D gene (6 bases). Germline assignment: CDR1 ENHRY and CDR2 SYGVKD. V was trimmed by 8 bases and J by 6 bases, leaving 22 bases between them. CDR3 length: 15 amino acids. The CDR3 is CAISLTGSNGAEAFF. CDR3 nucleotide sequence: TGTGCCATCTCATTGACAGGAAGTAACGGCGCTGAAGCTTTCTTT.

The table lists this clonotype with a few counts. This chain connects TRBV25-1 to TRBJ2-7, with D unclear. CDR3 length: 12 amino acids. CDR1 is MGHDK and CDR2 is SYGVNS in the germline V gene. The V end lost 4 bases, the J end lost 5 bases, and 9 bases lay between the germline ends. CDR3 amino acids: CASSGVGHEQYF. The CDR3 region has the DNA TGTGCCAGCAGTGGAGTGGGTCACGAGCAGTACTTC.

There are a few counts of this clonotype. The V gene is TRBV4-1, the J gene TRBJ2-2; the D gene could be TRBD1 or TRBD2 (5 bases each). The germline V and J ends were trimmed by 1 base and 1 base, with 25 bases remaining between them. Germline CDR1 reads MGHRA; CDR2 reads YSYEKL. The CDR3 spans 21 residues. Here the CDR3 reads CASSQARGKVQANKNTGELFF. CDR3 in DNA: TGCGCCAGCAGCCAAGCGAGAGGGAAAGTACAGGCAAACAAGAACACCGGGGAGCTGTTTTTT.

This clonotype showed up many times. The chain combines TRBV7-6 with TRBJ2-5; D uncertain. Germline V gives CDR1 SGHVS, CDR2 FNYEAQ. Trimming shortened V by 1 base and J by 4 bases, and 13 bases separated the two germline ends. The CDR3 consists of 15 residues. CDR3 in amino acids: CASSLVDPVGETQYF. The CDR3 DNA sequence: TGTGCCAGCAGCTTAGTGGACCCAGTCGGAGAGACCCAGTACTTC.

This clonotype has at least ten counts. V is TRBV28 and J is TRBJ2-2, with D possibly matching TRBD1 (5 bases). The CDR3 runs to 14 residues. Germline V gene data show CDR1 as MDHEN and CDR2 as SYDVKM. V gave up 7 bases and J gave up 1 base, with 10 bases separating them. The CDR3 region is CASNPGWNTGELFF. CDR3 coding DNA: TGTGCCAGCAATCCAGGGTGGAACACCGGGGAGCTGTTTTTT.

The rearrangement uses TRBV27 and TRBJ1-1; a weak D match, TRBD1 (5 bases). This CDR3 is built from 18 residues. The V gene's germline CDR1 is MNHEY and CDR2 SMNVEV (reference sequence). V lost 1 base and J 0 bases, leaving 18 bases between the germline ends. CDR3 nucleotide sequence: TGTGCCAGCAGTTTATATGAGCCAAGGGGCGATGTGAACACTGAAGCTTTCTTT. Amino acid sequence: CASSLYEPRGDVNTEAFF.

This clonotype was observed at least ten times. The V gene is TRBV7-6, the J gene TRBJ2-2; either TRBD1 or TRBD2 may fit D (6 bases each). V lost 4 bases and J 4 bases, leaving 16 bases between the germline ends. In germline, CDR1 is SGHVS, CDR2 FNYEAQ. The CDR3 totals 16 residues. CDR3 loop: CASSYSRGAVTGELFF. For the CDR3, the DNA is TGTGCCAGCAGCTACAGTAGGGGGGCCGTCACCGGGGAGCTGTTTTTT.

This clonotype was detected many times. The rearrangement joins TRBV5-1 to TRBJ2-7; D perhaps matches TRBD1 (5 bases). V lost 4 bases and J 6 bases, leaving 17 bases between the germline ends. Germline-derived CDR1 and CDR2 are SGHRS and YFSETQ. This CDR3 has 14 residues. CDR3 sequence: CASSLKQGWVEQYF. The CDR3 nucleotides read TGCGCCAGCAGCCTAAAGCAGGGTTGGGTCGAGCAGTACTTC.

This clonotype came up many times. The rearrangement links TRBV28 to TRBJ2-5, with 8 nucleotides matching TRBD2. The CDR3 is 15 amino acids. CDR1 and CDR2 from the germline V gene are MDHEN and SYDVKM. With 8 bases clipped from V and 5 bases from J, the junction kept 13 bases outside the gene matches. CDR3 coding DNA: TGTGCCAGCGACGGGGGGGAGAGGATTGAGGAGACCCAGTACTTC. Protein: CASDGGERIEETQYF.

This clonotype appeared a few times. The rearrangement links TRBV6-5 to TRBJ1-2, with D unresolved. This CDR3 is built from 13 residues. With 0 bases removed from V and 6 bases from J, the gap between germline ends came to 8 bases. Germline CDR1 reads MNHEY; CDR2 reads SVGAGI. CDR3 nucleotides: TGTGCCAGCAGTTACTCGCGGTCTCATGGCTACACCTTC. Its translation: CASSYSRSHGYTF.

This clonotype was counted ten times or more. CDR3: CASSLTGGEAFF. The CDR3, as DNA: TGTGCCAGCAGCTTAACAGGGGGTGAAGCTTTCTTT. This chain connects TRBV7-3 to TRBJ1-1; D may be TRBD1 (6 bases). V was trimmed by 0 bases and J by 7 bases, leaving 6 bases between them. This CDR3 is built from 12 residues. Germline V gene lookup returns CDR1 SGHTA and CDR2 FQGTGA.

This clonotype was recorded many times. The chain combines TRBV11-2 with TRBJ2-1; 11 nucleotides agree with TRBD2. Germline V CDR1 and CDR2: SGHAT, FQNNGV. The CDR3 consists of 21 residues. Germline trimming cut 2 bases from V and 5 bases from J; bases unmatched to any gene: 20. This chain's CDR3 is CASSLYSLAGGLRDRNNEQFF. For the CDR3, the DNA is TGTGCCAGCAGCTTATATTCCCTAGCGGGGGGCCTTCGTGACCGAAACAATGAGCAGTTCTTC.

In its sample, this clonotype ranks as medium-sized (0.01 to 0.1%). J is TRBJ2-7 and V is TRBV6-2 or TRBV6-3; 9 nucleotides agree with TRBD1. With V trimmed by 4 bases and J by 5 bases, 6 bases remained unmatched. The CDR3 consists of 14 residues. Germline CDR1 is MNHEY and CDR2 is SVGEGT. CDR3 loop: CASSSTGGGHEQYF. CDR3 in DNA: TGTGCCAGCAGTTCGACAGGGGGAGGACACGAGCAGTACTTC.

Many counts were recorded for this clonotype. The CDR3 region is CAISESSYEQYF. The DNA for the CDR3 is TGTGCCATCAGTGAGTCCAGCTACGAGCAGTACTTC. J is TRBJ2-7 and V is TRBV10-3, with unresolved D. Germline lookup yields CDR1 ENHRY and CDR2 SYGVKD. The CDR3 covers 12 residues. Deletions cut 0 bases from V and 3 bases from J, with 3 bases between.

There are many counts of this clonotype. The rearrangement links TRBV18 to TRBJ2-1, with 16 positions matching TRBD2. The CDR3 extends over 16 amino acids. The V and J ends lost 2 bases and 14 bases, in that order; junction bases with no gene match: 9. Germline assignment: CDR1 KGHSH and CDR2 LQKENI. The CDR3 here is CASSPSGLAGGLVKFF. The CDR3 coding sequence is TGTGCCAGCTCACCATCGGGACTAGCGGGAGGGCTAGTTAAGTTCTTC.